Described below is a single T cell receptor beta chain sequence and its context. This sample stems from a study of blood T cell repertoires in COVID-19. Across the study: T cells, B-cell-depleted T cells, or PBMCs supplied cDNA or gDNA.

The age range of participants was roughly 18 to 90 years, with residence in about two dozen US areas. Participants' own reports of clinical history determined their cohort assignment. Assay: immunoSEQ multiplex PCR; the TCRdb copy retains only in-frame clones and omits some. The table includes around 250,000 clones, 80% to 90% detected once. The CDR3 loop spans 14 amino acids. Trimming removed 4 bases from V and 6 bases from J; junction bases left unmatched: 7. The germline V gene encodes CDR1 SEHNR and CDR2 FQNEAQ (reference sequence). The chain has TRBV7-9 and TRBJ1-1; 8 positions match TRBD1. Sequenced material: PBMCs or T cells enriched from blood (not recorded which). The source of this sequence is a man younger than 35 who had recovered from COVID-19. CDR3 amino acids: CASSSGQGGPEAFF. CDR3 sequence (DNA): TGTGCCAGCAGCTCTGGACAGGGAGGTCCTGAAGCTTTCTTT.